The following is a T cell receptor beta chain sequence with its context. The target antigen is unknown. For TCR beta, libraries came from iRepertoire HTBI primers and Arm-PCR of CDR3 regions. Via MiXCR, TCRdb re-called the multiplex PCR reads, giving one row per CDR3 protein. The table lists 400,000 to 500,000 distinct CDR3 sequences, under 15% of them singletons. This sample's time point: newly diagnosed GD, antithyroid drugs for less than 3 months. After RNA was extracted from PBMCs, the TCR library was made from it. The record originates from a study of regulatory T cells in long-lasting Graves disease. Per germline, CDR1 SEHNR and CDR2 FQNEAQ (reference sequence). The CDR3 has 15 amino acids. Trimming took off 7 bases at V and 2 bases at J, with 16 bases between the two ends. Study results and caveats: Persistent patients shared more public clonotypes (2,741) than newly diagnosed patients (about 1,000). Persistent cases of Graves' showed reduced TCR diversity relative to newly diagnosed patients.

The same sample was also studied in work on T cells in Graves' hyperthyroidism and ophthalmopathy. Per that paper: Most thyroid clonotypes expanded above 0.001 were also detected in blood.

The chain joins TRBV7-9 to TRBJ2-3, with D possibly matching TRBD2 (5 bases). The specimen comprised peripheral blood mononuclear cells (PBMCs), sampled at new diagnosis, from a patient treated with antithyroid drugs. The receptor's source is a woman in her twenties or thirties with Graves disease. Written as DNA, the CDR3 is TGTGCCAGCAATCGGGGTGGTGGTTACACAGATACGCAGTATTTT. This codes for CASNRGGGYTDTQYF.